The 10 T cell receptor beta chains presented below share a single source sample, sequenced in a study of T cells after yellow fever vaccination. TCRdb called the 5' RACE reads again in MiXCR, with one record for every CDR3 protein. The sample carries about 320,000 distinct CDR3 sequences, approximately 13% recorded once. The sequenced sample was CD4+ T cells sorted from PBMCs, obtained 15 days after the yellow fever booster vaccination. The receptors were gathered from a man aged 18 to 30 who received the YFV17D yellow fever vaccine.

The rearrangement joins TRBV20-1 to TRBJ1-4; no firm D call. V shed 0 bases and J shed 7 bases, with 12 bases lying between them. The V gene's germline CDR1 is DFQATT and CDR2 SNEGSKA (reference sequence). The CDR3 consists of 14 residues. As DNA, the CDR3 is TGCAGTGCTAGAGATGGACGTTCTGGTGAAAAACTGTTTTTT. It specifies CSARDGRSGEKLFF.

At least ten counts were recorded for this clonotype. The chain joins TRBV4-1 to TRBJ1-5; a weak D match, TRBD1 (6 bases). V was shortened by 0 bases and J by 6 bases, with 15 bases between the two germline ends. The V gene's germline CDR1 is MGHRA and CDR2 YSYEKL. This CDR3 contains 16 residues. The CDR3: CASSQDPGAKGQPQHF. CDR3 DNA: TGCGCCAGCAGCCAAGACCCGGGGGCCAAGGGTCAGCCCCAGCATTTT.

This clonotype was seen many times. The gene calls are TRBV7-9 and TRBJ2-6; D is undetermined. Germline lookup yields CDR1 SEHNR and CDR2 FQNEAQ (reference sequence). V shed 0 bases and J shed 1 base, with 7 bases lying between them. The CDR3 is 16 residues long. The CDR3 here is CASSLASLSGANVLTF. The DNA for the CDR3 is TGTGCCAGCAGCTTAGCTAGCCTTTCTGGGGCCAACGTCCTGACTTTC.

The gene calls are TRBV20-1 and TRBJ2-3; 15 bases are a match to TRBD2. In germline, CDR1 is DFQATT, CDR2 SNEGSKA (reference sequence). This CDR3 is 16 amino acids long. Trimming took 6 bases from V and 5 from J; bases not matched to a gene: 9. The CDR3 bases are TGCAGTGCAATAGGACTAGCGGGGGGGAATGTAGATACGCAGTATTTT. Its protein is CSAIGLAGGNVDTQYF.

In its sample, this clonotype was seen a few times. V usage is TRBV7-9 and J usage is TRBJ2-7; 11 nucleotides align to TRBD1. The CDR3 runs 14 residues. J gave up 5 bases and V 8 bases, and 8 bases lay outside the gene matches. Germline-derived CDR1 and CDR2 are SEHNR and FQNEAQ (reference sequence). The CDR3 loop reads CASLRDRGIDEQYF. The CDR3, as DNA: TGTGCCAGCCTAAGGGACAGGGGGATCGACGAGCAGTACTTC. Full variable domain (remainder filled in from reference TRBV7-9 and TRBJ2-7): DTGVSQNPRHKITKRGQNVTFRCDPISEHNRLYWYRQTLGQGPEFLTYFQNEAQLEKSRLLSDRFSAERPKGSFSTLEIQRTEQGDSAMYLCASLRDRGIDEQYFGPGTRLTVT.

The chain joins TRBV10-3 to TRBJ1-1; 9 bases align to TRBD1. The CDR3 covers 13 residues. V shed 6 bases, J shed 5 bases, and the junction held 4 bases outside the gene matches. Germline CDR1 is ENHRY and CDR2 is SYGVKD. CDR3 coding DNA: TGTGCCATCAGGACAGGGGGAAGGACTGAAGCTTTCTTT. This sequence encodes CAIRTGGRTEAFF.

The V gene is TRBV29-1, the J gene TRBJ2-5; D is unresolved. Germline CDR1 SQVTM, CDR2 ANQGSEA. The CDR3 covers 11 residues. Trimming removed 5 bases at V and 0 bases at J, with 4 bases between. CDR3 amino acids: CSVKHQETQYF. The CDR3, as DNA: TGCAGCGTTAAACACCAAGAGACCCAGTACTTC.

This clonotype was observed a few times. The chain has TRBV20-1 and TRBJ2-3, with TRBD2 matching over 12 bases. Per the germline V gene, CDR1 is DFQATT and CDR2 is SNEGSKA (reference sequence). This CDR3 has 17 residues. Trimming removed 0 bases from V and 2 bases from J; junction bases left unmatched: 6. CDR3: CSARDTGLAGPTDTQYF. CDR3 in DNA: TGCAGTGCTAGAGATACGGGACTAGCGGGTCCCACAGATACGCAGTATTTT.

CDR3 coding DNA: TGCAGCGTAAAGGGACAGGGGACGAGTTCACCCCTCCACTTT. It is translated as CSVKGQGTSSPLHF. The V gene is TRBV29-1, the J gene TRBJ1-6; TRBD1 agrees at 10 bases. The junction had 8 bases not matched to a gene; V was cut back by 6 bases and J by 9 bases. The CDR3 is 14 amino acids. The germline V gene encodes CDR1 SQVTM and CDR2 ANQGSEA.

There are a few counts of this clonotype. The rearrangement joins TRBV7-6 to TRBJ2-1; D may match TRBD1 or TRBD2 (5 bases each). The V end lost 5 bases, the J end lost 7 bases, and 15 bases lay between the germline ends. Germline lookup yields CDR1 SGHVS and CDR2 FNYEAQ. The CDR3 is 14 amino acids. The CDR3 reads CASSGVGVENEQFF. Here the CDR3 DNA reads TGTGCCAGCAGCGGCGTGGGGGTTGAGAATGAGCAGTTCTTC.